This record looks at one T cell receptor beta chain sequence and its context. This entry is derived from a study of blood T cell repertoires in COVID-19. Study context: Samples of COVID-19 (acute and convalescent) were obtained from the United States, Italy and Spain.

Sequenced by immunoSEQ multiplex PCR; TCRdb stores in-frame clones only, minus some. The sample includes around 150,000 clones, more than 65% of them seen just once. The study counted Cohort 3 donors as recovered given two negative PCRs, clearance, or symptom resolution. Material: PBMCs or T cells enriched from blood (not recorded which). This sequence was found in a man aged 45 to 65 who had recovered from COVID-19.

The CDR3 is CASSLGGGSYNEQFF. The CDR3 coding sequence is TGTGCCAGCAGCCTCGGGGGGGGCTCCTACAATGAGCAGTTCTTC. The chain joins TRBV3-1 (or the pseudogene TRBV3-2) to TRBJ2-1; TRBD2 agrees at 8 bases. Trimming took 4 bases from V and 0 from J; bases not matched to a gene: 2. CDR1 and CDR2 from the germline V gene are LGHDT and YNNKEL (reference sequence). The CDR3 runs 15 residues.